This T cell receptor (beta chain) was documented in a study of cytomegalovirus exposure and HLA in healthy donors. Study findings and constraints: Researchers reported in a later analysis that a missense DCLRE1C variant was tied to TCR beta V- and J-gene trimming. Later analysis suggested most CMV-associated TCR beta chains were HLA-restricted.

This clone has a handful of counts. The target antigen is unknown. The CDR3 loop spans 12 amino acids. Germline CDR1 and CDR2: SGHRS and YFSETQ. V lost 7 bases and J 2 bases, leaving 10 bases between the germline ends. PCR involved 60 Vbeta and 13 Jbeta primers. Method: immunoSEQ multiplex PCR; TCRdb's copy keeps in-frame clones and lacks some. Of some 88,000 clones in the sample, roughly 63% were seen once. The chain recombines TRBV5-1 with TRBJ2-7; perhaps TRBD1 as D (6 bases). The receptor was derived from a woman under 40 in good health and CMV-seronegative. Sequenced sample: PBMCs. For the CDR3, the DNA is TGCGCCAGCGGGGGCAGCGCCTACGAGCAGTACTTC. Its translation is CASGGSAYEQYF. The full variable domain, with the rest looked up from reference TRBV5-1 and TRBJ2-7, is KAGVTQTPRYLIKTRGQQVTLSCSPISGHRSVSWYQQTPGQGLQFLFEYFSETQRNKGNFPGRFSGRQFSNSRSEMNVSTLELGDSALYLCASGGSAYEQYFGPGTRLTVT.